This is a list of T cell receptor beta chains from one sample in a study of blood T cells in healthy people across ages. TCRdb reprocessed the 5' RACE reads with MiXCR, giving one entry per CDR3 protein. The sample yields some 1.5 million distinct CDR3 sequences, 28% seen once. Sequencing was carried out using blood. The receptors here all came from a woman in her 30s in good health. The CDR3 runs from the conserved cysteine through the conserved F or W. Each record gives: J gene, V gene, CDR3 protein.

>TRBJ2-2|TRBV9
CASRSALGGELFF
>TRBJ1-2|TRBV5-1
CASSLGGTGRYGYTF
>TRBJ2-7|TRBV30
CAISRGHEQYF
>TRBJ2-5|TRBV2
CASSPVARGETQYF
>TRBJ2-2|TRBV15
CATSRDGTTYDTGELFF
>TRBJ2-1|TRBV20-1
CSARASGSSFNEQFF
>TRBJ2-1|TRBV30
CAWSASPGPYNEQFF
>TRBJ2-3|TRBV6-1
CASSQLRTSGGSTDTQYF
>TRBJ2-1|TRBV20-1
CSARLLDEQFF
>TRBJ2-7|TRBV9
CASSEEGDEQYF
>TRBJ2-5|TRBV5-5
CASSLTSLLWETQYF
>TRBJ2-7|TRBV20-1
CSAAPPGTGEWSSYEQYF
>TRBJ1-2|TRBV5-5
CASDRGGTSNYGYTF
>TRBJ2-7|TRBV7-2
CASSTGTSGGGTGQYF
>TRBJ1-2|TRBV29-1
CSVRDSSNYGYTF
>TRBJ2-3|TRBV9
CASSPGTGRTDTQYF
>TRBJ1-2|TRBV20-1
CSARDGTSYGYTF
>TRBJ2-5|TRBV3-1
CASSSDHGSAQYF
>TRBJ2-1|TRBV5-1
CASSWTRGNEQFF
>TRBJ2-2|TRBV15
CATSIPLGELFF